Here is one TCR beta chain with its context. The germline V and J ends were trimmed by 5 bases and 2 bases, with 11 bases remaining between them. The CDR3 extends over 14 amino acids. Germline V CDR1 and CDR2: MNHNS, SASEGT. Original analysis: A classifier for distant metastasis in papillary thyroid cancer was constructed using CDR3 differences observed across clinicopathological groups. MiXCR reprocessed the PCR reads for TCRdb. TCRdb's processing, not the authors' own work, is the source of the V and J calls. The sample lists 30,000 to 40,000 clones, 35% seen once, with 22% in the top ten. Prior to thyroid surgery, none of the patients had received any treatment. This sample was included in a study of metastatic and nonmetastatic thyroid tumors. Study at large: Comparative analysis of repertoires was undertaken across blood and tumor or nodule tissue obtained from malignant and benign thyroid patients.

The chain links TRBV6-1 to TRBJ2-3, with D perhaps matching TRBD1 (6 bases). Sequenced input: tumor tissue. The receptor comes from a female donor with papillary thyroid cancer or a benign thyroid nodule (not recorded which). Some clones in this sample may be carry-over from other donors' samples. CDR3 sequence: CASSRQDPTDTQYF. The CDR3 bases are TGTGCCAGCAGTCGACAGGACCCCACAGATACGCAGTATTTT.